The entry below describes one TCR beta chain. Its target is unknown. Every TCR beta cDNA library bore unique molecular identifiers. TCRdb fed the PCR reads into MiXCR, producing one record per CDR3 protein. Of hundreds of thousands of distinct CDR3 sequences detected, roughly 50% appear once; the ten largest clones hold approximately 4.5%. This sample is part of a study of post-analysis software for immune sequencing data. Overall study findings and caveats: Patients showed TRBV5-6, TRBV5-1 and TRBV20-1 among 4 or 5 TRBV segments more frequent than in controls.

The V end was cut by 3 bases, the J end by 5 bases, with 26 bases between. This CDR3 has 19 amino acids. Germline V CDR1 and CDR2: KGHSH, LQKENI. The sample taken for sequencing was blood. The sequence was collected from a girl between 10 and 17 years old with multiple sclerosis. This rearrangement joins TRBV18 to TRBJ2-1; tentative D call: TRBD1 (8 bases). The CDR3 DNA follows: TGTGCCAGCTCACCGTGGGAGACAGGGGTGCTAGCGGATAACAATGAGCAGTTCTTC. As protein: CASSPWETGVLADNNEQFF. Full variable domain (outside the CDR3, taken from reference TRBV18 and TRBJ2-1): NAGVMQNPRHLVRRRGQEARLRCSPMKGHSHVYWYRQLPEEGLKFMVYLQKENIIDESGMPKERFSAEFPKEGPSILRIQQVVRGDSAAYFCASSPWETGVLADNNEQFFGPGTRLTVL.